This T cell receptor beta chain was retrieved from a study of tumor and adjacent non-tumor tissue in lung cancer. Study information: Samples averaged approximately 4.2 million productive TCRbeta reads each.

Remarks on this clonotype: What it binds is unknown. A single base separates this from a much larger clone, so it may be a read error.

This CDR3 is 15 amino acids long. Germline loops: CDR1 SGHDT, CDR2 YYEEEE. Three rounds of nested PCR, following a modified ARM-PCR protocol, produced the TCRbeta library. TCRdb itself ran the multiplex PCR reads through MiXCR, one entry per CDR3 protein. In the table there are about 93,000 distinct CDR3 sequences, around 71% of which are singletons. The template was RNA from unsorted bulk tissue. Findings and caveats of the study: Tumor repertoires had a smaller top 100 clone share than normal lung. Compared with tumor, normal lung showed significantly lower TCR diversity.

This sequence was found in a man between 60 and 75 years old with non-small cell lung cancer. The sequenced sample was lung tumor tissue. This chain uses TRBV5-6 with TRBJ2-1; TRBD1 aligns across 7 bases. The chain's CDR3 is CANSLIQGEWGEQFF. CDR3 DNA sequence: TGTGCCAACAGCTTGATCCAGGGGGAGTGGGGTGAGCAGTTCTTC.